Here is one TCR beta chain with its context. The antigen remains unidentified. The V and J ends lost 4 bases and 6 bases respectively, with 7 bases between them. Germline-derived CDR1 and CDR2 are SGHKS and YYEKEE (reference sequence). CDR3 length: 11 amino acids. Generated by immunoSEQ multiplex PCR, the TCRdb table keeps only in-frame clones and is missing some. Here the sample spans about 160,000 clones, roughly 90% being singletons. This sample is part of a study of cytotoxic CD8 clonotypes in ibrutinib-treated CLL. Study as a whole: Across the patients, some ten were relapsed/refractory, about 14 treatment-naive and 17 to 18 IGHV unmutated. Some 24 partial and 2 complete responses; at median roughly 68 months, 14 remitted, about 12 progressed. Study-level findings and limits: Clonality, elevated at ibrutinib response, dropped back toward baseline at progression.

Sequencing was performed on PBMCs, taken at disease progression, from a patient treated with ibrutinib. The chain has TRBV5-5 and TRBJ1-1, with no clear D. The clonotype was recovered from a human donor with chronic lymphocytic leukemia. CDR3 loop: CASSTEAEAFF. In DNA form, the CDR3 reads TGTGCCAGCAGCACCGAGGCTGAAGCTTTCTTT.